Below, 29 T cell receptor beta chains from the same sample are listed, as sequenced in a study of blood T cell repertoires in COVID-19. The table came from immunoSEQ multiplex PCR; TCRdb's copy has only in-frame clones and leaves some out. Here the sample spans around 240,000 clones, approximately 83% being singletons. Sequenced input: peripheral blood. Source of these receptors: a woman aged 30 to 39 who had recovered from COVID-19.

The V and J genes are TRBV7-2 and TRBJ2-1, with unresolved D. Germline V CDR1 and CDR2: SGHTA, FQGNSA. The CDR3 runs 13 residues. Trimming stripped 5 bases from V and 11 bases from J, with 16 bases between. CDR3 nucleotide sequence: TGTGCCAGCAGCCCCCCGTCGAGCGTCAAGCAGTTCTTC. The encoded protein is CASSPPSSVKQFF.

This chain joins TRBV12-3 or TRBV12-4 and TRBJ1-1; D remains unclear. The V gene lost 2 bases and the J gene lost 5 bases, with 9 bases spanning the gap. The CDR3 is 13 residues long. CDR3 nucleotides: TGTGCCAGCAGTTTATGGGGAGAGACTGAAGCTTTCTTT. It is translated as CASSLWGETEAFF.

This chain connects TRBV30 to TRBJ1-2, with 9 bases that match TRBD1. The V gene's germline CDR1 is GTSNPN and CDR2 SVGIG (reference sequence). The junction had 10 bases not matched to a gene; V was cut back by 3 bases and J by 5 bases. This CDR3 region has 15 residues. In DNA form, the CDR3 reads TGTGCCTGGAGCCCACCCGGGACAGGGCAATATGGCTACACCTTC. Its protein product is CAWSPPGTGQYGYTF.

This chain uses TRBV5-1 with TRBJ2-7; 8 nucleotides line up with TRBD2. With 5 bases clipped from V and 5 bases from J, the junction kept 9 bases outside the gene matches. The CDR3 extends over 14 amino acids. Germline-derived CDR1 and CDR2 are SGHRS and YFSETQ. CDR3 amino acids: CASRSGTRGDEQYF. The DNA for the CDR3 is TGCGCCAGCAGGTCCGGGACTAGAGGCGACGAGCAGTACTTC.

CDR3 region: CASSRSAWAANEAFF. CDR3 sequence (DNA): TGTGCCAGCAGCCGTTCGGCATGGGCTGCTAATGAAGCTTTCTTT. V gene TRBV14 combines with J gene TRBJ1-1; D uncertain. The CDR3 loop spans 15 amino acids. Germline CDR1 and CDR2: SGHDN and FVKESK. V was trimmed by 4 bases and J by 7 bases, leaving 19 bases between them.

The chain combines TRBV5-6 with TRBJ2-3; D remains unclear. Germline CDR1 SGHDT, CDR2 YYEEEE. The CDR3 has 17 residues. V was clipped by 4 bases and J by 3 bases, with 21 bases between them. CDR3 sequence: CASSPSLSPRRTDTQYF. Here the CDR3 DNA reads TGTGCCAGCAGCCCCTCCTTAAGTCCGCGAAGAACAGATACGCAGTATTTT.

This clone has a count of ten or more. The sample has other DNA sequences that encode this CDR3 too. The chain uses TRBV14 and TRBJ1-3; D is unresolved. Trimming left V 1 base short and J 2 bases short, with 6 bases between. CDR3 length: 14 amino acids. Germline V gene sequence: CDR1 SGHDN, CDR2 FVKESK. CDR3 sequence: CASSQVQTGNTIYF. In DNA form, the CDR3 reads TGTGCCAGCAGCCAAGTTCAGACTGGAAACACCATATATTTT.

This clone was counted between two and nine times. The chain has TRBV5-4 and TRBJ1-2; TRBD1 is a possible D gene (6 bases). This CDR3 has 13 residues. Germline V gives CDR1 SGHNT, CDR2 YYREEE (reference sequence). V was clipped by 5 bases and J by 4 bases, with 12 bases between them. The CDR3 DNA follows: TGTGCCAGCAGGCTCACAGGGATCTATGGCTACACCTTC. It translates to CASRLTGIYGYTF. The full variable domain, its missing parts supplied by reference TRBV5-4 and TRBJ1-2, is ETGVTQSPTHLIKTRGQQVTLRCSSQSGHNTVSWYQQALGQGPQFIFQYYREEENGRGNFPPRFSGLQFPNYSSELNVNALELDDSALYLCASRLTGIYGYTFGSGTRLTVV.

The chain uses TRBV25-1 and TRBJ2-3; 11 nucleotides line up with TRBD1. The junction had 12 bases not matched to a gene; V was cut back by 6 bases and J by 4 bases. The V gene's germline CDR1 is MGHDK and CDR2 SYGVNS. The CDR3 is made up of 17 amino acids. The CDR3 region has the DNA TGTGCCAGCAGCAAGTGGGCGATGGGACAGGGGGCAGATACGCAGTATTTT. Protein sequence: CASSKWAMGQGADTQYF.

This clone was seen more than once but under ten times. The genes are TRBV19 and TRBJ1-4; 8 nucleotides align to TRBD1. Germline CDR1 is LNHDA and CDR2 is SQIVND (reference sequence). Trimming took 10 bases from V and 4 from J; bases not matched to a gene: 14. This CDR3 comprises 16 residues. The CDR3 nucleotides are TGTGCCACCCACCCGGGACAGGCCCAGGATAATGAAAAACTGTTTTTT. It is translated as CATHPGQAQDNEKLFF.

The chain couples TRBV14 to TRBJ1-1; TRBD1 matches 7 bases. The CDR3 runs 14 residues. Germline V gene sequence: CDR1 SGHDN, CDR2 FVKESK. With V trimmed by 6 bases and J by 4 bases, 8 bases remained unmatched. The chain's CDR3 is CASSSNRGSTEAFF. The CDR3 DNA follows: TGTGCCAGCAGTTCTAACAGGGGAAGCACTGAAGCTTTCTTT.

The V and J genes are TRBV27 and TRBJ1-1; D is perhaps TRBD1 (6 bases). CDR1 MNHEY and CDR2 SMNVEV come from the germline V gene (reference sequence). V was cut by 4 bases and J by 3 bases, with 15 bases left in between. This CDR3 region has 15 residues. CDR3 coding DNA: TGTGCCAGCAGTTCTTTGGGGGCAGGGGACACTGAAGCTTTCTTT. This codes for CASSSLGAGDTEAFF.

V usage is TRBV7-9 and J usage is TRBJ1-1; the match to TRBD1 covers 9 bases. Germline loops: CDR1 SEHNR, CDR2 FQNEAQ (reference sequence). This CDR3 contains 15 residues. The junction had 7 bases not matched to a gene; V was cut back by 3 bases and J by 5 bases. Written as DNA, the CDR3 is TGTGCCAGCAGCTTCCGACAGGGGGTTGAAACTGAAGCTTTCTTT. Its protein is CASSFRQGVETEAFF.

The chain joins TRBV10-1 to TRBJ2-2; 10 bases are shared with TRBD1. CDR3 length equals 17 residues. Germline-derived CDR1 and CDR2 are WNHNN and SYGVQD (reference sequence). Losses at the gene ends were 6 bases for V and 6 bases for J; bases not matched to a gene: 13. Here the CDR3 reads CASRYDRGPPHAGELFF. The DNA for the CDR3 is TGCGCCAGCAGATACGACAGGGGGCCTCCCCACGCCGGGGAGCTGTTTTTT.

The chain links TRBV6-5 to TRBJ1-2; D ambiguous. V was pared by 6 bases and J by 8 bases, with 19 bases between. CDR1 is MNHEY and CDR2 is SVGAGI in the germline V gene. The CDR3 contains 14 residues. The CDR3 bases are TGTGCCAGCAGAGGTCCGGGGTCGGACTGGGGCTACACCTTC. Protein sequence: CASRGPGSDWGYTF.

The chain uses TRBV10-2 and TRBJ1-2, with 8 bases aligning to TRBD1. This CDR3 has 13 amino acids. V was clipped by 7 bases and J by 7 bases; unmatched bases: 8. Germline loops: CDR1 WSHSY, CDR2 SAAADI. Here the CDR3 DNA reads TGCGCCAGCAAAAAAGGACAGGGCTTTGGCTACACCTTC. Protein: CASKKGQGFGYTF.

The J gene is TRBJ2-7, the V gene TRBV5-1, with D possibly being TRBD1 (5 bases). With 0 bases removed from V and 5 bases from J, the gap between germline ends came to 12 bases. The CDR3 sequence is 14 residues long. From germline, CDR1 is SGHRS and CDR2 YFSETQ. DNA of the CDR3: TGCGCCAGCAGCTTGGCAGGGAAGGGGAACGAGCAGTACTTC. It yields the protein CASSLAGKGNEQYF.

The rearrangement links TRBV2 to TRBJ2-5; the match to TRBD2 covers 10 bases. Germline V gives CDR1 SNHLY, CDR2 FYNNEI. There are 15 residues in the CDR3. After removal of 0 bases from V and 13 bases from J, the junction contained 11 bases not matched to a gene. The CDR3 reads CASSEALGGLAILYF. The CDR3 DNA reads TGTGCCAGCAGTGAAGCGCTCGGGGGACTAGCGATTCTGTACTTC. Based on the CDR3 plus reference TRBV2 and TRBJ2-5, the full variable domain is EPEVTQTPSHQVTQMGQEVILRCVPISNHLYFYWYRQILGQKVEFLVSFYNNEISEKSEIFDDQFSVERPDGSNFTLKIRSTKLEDSAMYFCASSEALGGLAILYFGPGTRLLVL.

The gene calls are TRBV6-1 and TRBJ1-4; D not resolved. This CDR3 contains 15 residues. The V end lost 3 bases, the J end lost 8 bases, and 16 bases lay between the germline ends. The V gene's germline CDR1 is MNHNS and CDR2 SASEGT. The CDR3 DNA follows: TGTGCCAGCAGTGACCGTCGAGATCAACGGGAAAAACTGTTTTTT. It translates to CASSDRRDQREKLFF.

A single count supports this clone. The chain recombines TRBV6-5 with TRBJ1-5, with D uncertain. V dropped 0 bases and J dropped 2 bases, with 5 bases sitting between them. CDR1 is MNHEY, CDR2 SVGAGI, per germline. There are 14 residues in the CDR3. This CDR3 is CASSYSAGNQPQHF. The DNA for the CDR3 is TGTGCCAGCAGTTACTCAGCCGGCAATCAGCCCCAGCATTTT.

This clone was observed a single time. CDR3 sequence reads: CASSSRLAGNSYEQYF. The CDR3 bases are TGCGCCAGCAGCTCTAGACTAGCGGGGAACTCCTACGAGCAGTACTTC. The chain couples TRBV5-1 to TRBJ2-7; 11 positions agree with TRBD2. V was pared by 3 bases and J by 0 bases, with 5 bases of the junction left unmatched. The germline V gene encodes CDR1 SGHRS and CDR2 YFSETQ. The CDR3 extends over 16 amino acids. The entire variable domain, with the rest obtained from reference TRBV5-1 and TRBJ2-7, is as follows: KAGVTQTPRYLIKTRGQQVTLSCSPISGHRSVSWYQQTPGQGLQFLFEYFSETQRNKGNFPGRFSGRQFSNSRSEMNVSTLELGDSALYLCASSSRLAGNSYEQYFGPGTRLTVT.

The table lists this clone with a few counts. The chain combines TRBV29-1 with TRBJ2-1, with D possibly TRBD2 on 5 matching bases. In germline, CDR1 is SQVTM, CDR2 ANQGSEA. Trimming removed 0 bases at V and 2 bases at J, with 17 bases between. This CDR3 is built from 17 residues. CDR3 in amino acids: CSVEDPLSGNTYNEQFF. The DNA for the CDR3 is TGCAGCGTTGAAGACCCACTCTCCGGGAACACCTACAATGAGCAGTTCTTC.

The rearrangement joins TRBV9 to TRBJ1-2; D unresolved. This CDR3 spans 13 amino acids. Germline-derived CDR1 and CDR2 are SGDLS and YYNGEE. The V end was cut by 4 bases, the J end by 4 bases, with 11 bases between. This CDR3 is CASSRTRSYGYTF. For the CDR3, the DNA is TGTGCCAGCAGCCGAACTAGGTCCTATGGCTACACCTTC.

The J gene is TRBJ2-1, the V gene TRBV6-2 or TRBV6-3, with D possibly TRBD2 on 7 matching bases. V was pared by 3 bases and J by 9 bases, with 15 bases between. Germline assignment: CDR1 MNHEY and CDR2 SVGEGT. The CDR3 consists of 14 residues. CDR3 amino acids: CASSYGGAGSEQFF. The CDR3 nucleotides are TGTGCCAGCAGTTATGGGGGGGCGGGGAGTGAGCAGTTCTTC.

The gene calls are TRBV27 and TRBJ1-1, with 7 bases identical to TRBD1. V shed 5 bases, J shed 2 bases, and the junction held 8 bases outside the gene matches. The CDR3 loop spans 15 amino acids. CDR1 and CDR2 (germline): MNHEY, SMNVEV (reference sequence). CDR3 coding DNA: TGTGCCAGCAGTCCCCGACAGGGAACCAACACTGAAGCTTTCTTT. Protein sequence: CASSPRQGTNTEAFF.

This chain connects TRBV9 to TRBJ2-3, with D perhaps TRBD2 (6 bases). The CDR3 totals 15 residues. The germline gives CDR1 SGDLS, CDR2 YYNGEE. The V end lost 0 bases, the J end lost 1 base, and 9 bases lay between the germline ends. CDR3 nucleotides: TGTGCCAGCAGCGTAGCGGGGGTGGGCACAGATACGCAGTATTTT. Translated: CASSVAGVGTDTQYF.

V is TRBV5-1 and J is TRBJ2-1; 10 bases line up with TRBD2. V shed 0 bases, J shed 7 bases, and the junction held 10 bases outside the gene matches. Germline CDR1 reads SGHRS; CDR2 reads YFSETQ. The CDR3 is 17 amino acids. CDR3 region: CASSLGPAGGPRNEQFF. The CDR3, as DNA: TGCGCCAGCAGCTTGGGTCCAGCGGGGGGGCCGCGGAATGAGCAGTTCTTC.

The V and J genes are TRBV7-9 and TRBJ1-2; D is unresolved. Between the trimmed V and J ends, which lost 5 bases and 8 bases, there was a span of 9 bases. CDR3 length: 11 residues. Germline CDR1 is SEHNR and CDR2 is FQNEAQ (reference sequence). The CDR3 DNA is TGTGCCAGCAGCGTTATGCAGGGCTACACCTTC. Protein product: CASSVMQGYTF.

The chain carries TRBV3-1 (or the pseudogene TRBV3-2) and TRBJ2-2, with D possibly TRBD1 on 6 matching bases. The germline V gene has CDR1 LGHDT and CDR2 YNNKEL (reference sequence). The CDR3 has 17 residues. Trimming removed 3 bases from V and 1 base from J, with 15 bases in between. DNA of the CDR3: TGTGCCAGCAGCCATCTATCCCCGGGACAGAACACCGGGGAGCTGTTTTTT. Its translation is CASSHLSPGQNTGELFF.